These 19 T cell receptor beta chains were all obtained from the same sample, sequenced in a study of OX40 agonist ivuxolimab in advanced cancers. The library was generated by the immunoSEQ multiplex PCR assay. Held by TCRdb, this immuneACCESS table contains in-frame sequences only and omits some clones. Under half of the omission traces to an unresolved V gene where checked; the cause of the rest is unknown. Here the sample has fewer than 90,000 clones; 70% to 90% occur a single time. Jointly, the top ten make up approximately 8% of the sample. The specimen was CD4+ or CD8+ T cells sorted from blood, collected in a trial of the OX40 agonist ivuxolimab. These TCRs come from an adult with an advanced solid tumor such as melanoma, head and neck, liver or kidney cancer.

The chain employs TRBV5-1 and TRBJ2-7; TRBD2 agrees at 14 bases. The CDR3 totals 18 residues. V dropped 0 bases and J dropped 4; count of bases not matched to a gene: 9. Germline assignment: CDR1 SGHRS and CDR2 YFSETQ. The CDR3: CASSLESGLAGVHYEQYF. The CDR3, as DNA: TGCGCCAGCAGCTTGGAATCGGGACTAGCGGGAGTTCATTACGAGCAGTACTTC.

This clone has only a few counts. The chain uses TRBV27 and TRBJ1-2; D uncertain. The V gene lost 6 bases and the J gene lost 4 bases, with 15 bases spanning the gap. Germline assignment: CDR1 MNHEY and CDR2 SMNVEV (reference sequence). The CDR3 consists of 14 residues. The CDR3 DNA follows: TGTGCCAGCAGCCTGAAGACGGACCCCTATGGCTACACCTTC. Its translation is CASSLKTDPYGYTF.

This clone showed up just a few times. The chain recombines TRBV10-1 with TRBJ2-7; 7 bases map to TRBD1. The CDR3 is 17 amino acids. Germline CDR1 and CDR2: WNHNN and SYGVQD (reference sequence). J lost 3 bases, V lost 3 bases, and 14 bases had no gene match. The chain's CDR3 is CASSDVKGAGPYYEQYF. The CDR3 bases are TGCGCCAGCAGTGATGTTAAGGGGGCAGGACCCTACTACGAGCAGTACTTC.

V usage is TRBV4-2 and J usage is TRBJ1-4; a possible D gene is TRBD1 (6 bases). V gave up 4 bases and J gave up 8 bases, with 20 bases separating them. The CDR3 totals 16 residues. The germline V gene encodes CDR1 LGHNA and CDR2 YNFKEQ. CDR3 amino acids: CASSPGPGAEGEKLFF. The DNA for the CDR3 is TGTGCCAGCAGCCCGGGCCCAGGGGCGGAAGGGGAAAAACTGTTTTTT.

About this clone: A junction boundary mismatches the germline segment, possibly from a read error. V and J are TRBV5-4 and TRBJ1-2; 8 bases are a match to TRBD1. The CDR3 has 13 residues. Per germline, CDR1 SGHNT and CDR2 YYREEE (reference sequence). The DNA for the CDR3 is TGTGCCAGCAGCTTGGATGGACAGGGACTTTTTCTCTTC. This encodes CASSLDGQGLFLF.

The rearrangement uses TRBV28 and TRBJ1-1; unclear D gene. Germline V gene data show CDR1 as MDHEN and CDR2 as SYDVKM. The CDR3 runs to 15 residues. V was pared by 3 bases and J by 10 bases, with 21 bases between. Here the CDR3 DNA reads TGTGCCAGCAGTTTTTTTGAGGGATTAGTCCTTCGAGCTTTCTTT. Protein product: CASSFFEGLVLRAFF.

The genes are TRBV14 and TRBJ2-3; D remains ambiguous. V was cut by 1 base and J by 2 bases, with 10 bases left in between. The germline V gene encodes CDR1 SGHDN and CDR2 FVKESK. The CDR3 has 15 residues. The CDR3 protein is CASSQVNWYTDTQYF. The CDR3 coding sequence is TGTGCCAGCAGCCAAGTAAACTGGTACACAGATACGCAGTATTTT. Looking up the rest from reference TRBV14 and TRBJ2-3 gives the full variable domain: EAGVTQFPSHSVIEKGQTVTLRCDPISGHDNLYWYRRVMGKEIKFLLHFVKESKQDESGMPNNRFLAERTGGTYSTLKVQPAELEDSGVYFCASSQVNWYTDTQYFGPGTRLTVL.

This chain joins TRBV10-3 and TRBJ2-1; 7 bases align to TRBD2. The CDR3 has 17 amino acids. Germline CDR1 reads ENHRY; CDR2 reads SYGVKD. The junction had 11 bases not matched to a gene; V was cut back by 0 bases and J by 6 bases. Here the CDR3 DNA reads TGTGCCATCAGTGAGTCGACCTGGACTAGTGGGGGCAATGAGCAGTTCTTC. Its protein product is CAISESTWTSGGNEQFF.

This clone is classed as large (0.1 to 1%). The genes are TRBV2 and TRBJ1-5; D possibly corresponds to TRBD1 (6 bases). CDR1 is SNHLY, CDR2 FYNNEI, per germline. The germline V and J ends were trimmed by 7 bases and 2 bases, with 15 bases remaining between them. This CDR3 is 15 amino acids long. CDR3 residues: CASKGGAGGNQPQHF. The DNA for the CDR3 is TGTGCCAGCAAGGGCGGGGCAGGGGGCAATCAGCCCCAGCATTTT.

The chain carries TRBV5-1 and TRBJ1-5, with D possibly TRBD1 on 5 matching bases. Trimming shortened V by 7 bases and J by 5 bases, and 19 bases separated the two germline ends. The germline V gene encodes CDR1 SGHRS and CDR2 YFSETQ. The CDR3 has 15 residues. The CDR3 spells CASAPVPGGDQPQHF. CDR3 DNA sequence: TGCGCCAGCGCCCCGGTACCCGGGGGGGATCAGCCCCAGCATTTT.

CDR3 sequence (DNA): TGTGCCAGCAGTTACGGGTCAGGGGTGACCTACGAGCAGTACTTC. Its protein product is CASSYGSGVTYEQYF. The chain carries TRBV6-6 and TRBJ2-7, with D possibly matching TRBD1 (6 bases). V gave up 2 bases and J gave up 2 bases, with 13 bases separating them. CDR1 and CDR2 (germline): MNHNY, SVGAGI (reference sequence). The CDR3 length is 15 residues.

The chain recombines TRBV29-1 with TRBJ1-5; D not resolved. V was trimmed by 5 bases and J by 3 bases, leaving 8 bases between them. The CDR3 loop spans 12 amino acids. Germline values: CDR1 SQVTM, CDR2 ANQGSEA. The CDR3 DNA reads TGCAGCGTTCGCCAGCCCAATCAGCCCCAGCATTTT. As protein: CSVRQPNQPQHF. The full variable domain, in which reference TRBV29-1 and TRBJ1-5 provide the parts outside the CDR3, is SAVISQKPSRDICQRGTSLTIQCQVDSQVTMMFWYRQQPGQSLTLIATANQGSEATYESGFVIDKFPISRPNLTFSTLTVSNMSPEDSSIYLCSVRQPNQPQHFGDGTRLSIL.

V usage is TRBV6-6 and J usage is TRBJ1-5, with D unclear. V was shortened by 7 bases and J by 6 bases, with 10 bases between the two germline ends. The CDR3 is made up of 12 amino acids. The germline CDR1 and CDR2 sequences are MNHNY and SVGAGI (reference sequence). CDR3 in DNA: TGTGCCAGCAACCCCCCAGGTCAGCCCCAGCATTTT. Translated: CASNPPGQPQHF.

This clone came up a few times. The chain joins TRBV30 to TRBJ1-1; 7 bases fit TRBD1. The germline gives CDR1 GTSNPN, CDR2 SVGIG (reference sequence). The CDR3 spans 12 residues. Unmatched junction bases numbered 4, after V lost 3 bases and J lost 6 bases. Written as DNA, the CDR3 is TGTGCCTGGAGGCCGGGACAGTCTGAAGCTTTCTTT. Encoded protein: CAWRPGQSEAFF. Full variable domain (outside the CDR3, taken from reference TRBV30 and TRBJ1-1): SQTIHQWPATLVQPVGSPLSLECTVEGTSNPNLYWYRQAAGRGLQLLFYSVGIGQISSEVPQNLSASRPQDRQFILSSKKLLLSDSGFYLCAWRPGQSEAFFGQGTRLTVV.

The CDR3 DNA is TGCGCCAGCAGCCAAGAAAGTTTCGGCGGTAGCAATCAGCCCCAGCATTTT. Residues: CASSQESFGGSNQPQHF. The chain uses TRBV4-1 and TRBJ1-5; D gene uncertain. The CDR3 covers 17 residues. V lost 0 bases and J 0 bases, leaving 12 bases between the germline ends. Per germline, CDR1 MGHRA and CDR2 YSYEKL.

This clone showed up just once. The chain combines TRBV28 with TRBJ2-3; 10 bases line up with TRBD2. The CDR3 runs to 14 residues. CDR1 is MDHEN and CDR2 is SYDVKM in the germline V gene. V was clipped by 7 bases and J by 3 bases; unmatched bases: 4. The CDR3 sequence is CASTTSGETDTQYF. The CDR3 coding sequence is TGTGCCAGCACAACTAGCGGGGAGACAGATACGCAGTATTTT.

The chain carries TRBV7-3 and TRBJ1-6; D not resolved. The CDR3 totals 13 residues. Germline-derived CDR1 and CDR2 are SGHTA and FQGTGA. The ends were cut back, 1 base at V and 8 bases at J, with 6 bases in the middle. CDR3 sequence: CASSLRWDSPLHF. The DNA of the CDR3 is TGTGCCAGCAGCTTAAGATGGGATTCACCCCTCCACTTT.

V usage is TRBV28 and J usage is TRBJ1-4; 7 bases agree with TRBD1. Trimming at V came to 6 bases and at J to 7 bases, leaving 8 bases not matched to a gene. The CDR3 totals 14 residues. CDR1 and CDR2 from the germline V gene are MDHEN and SYDVKM. The CDR3, as DNA: TGTGCCAGCAGGATAACAGGGGTGGGTGAAAAACTGTTTTTT. Its translation is CASRITGVGEKLFF.

This clone is a singleton in its sample. The chain carries TRBV30 and TRBJ1-1; 8 bases line up with TRBD1. With V trimmed by 2 bases and J by 7 bases, 3 bases remained unmatched. CDR1 and CDR2 (germline): GTSNPN, SVGIG (reference sequence). The CDR3 contains 12 residues. CDR3 bases: TGTGCCTGGAGTCGACAGGGGTTTGAAGCTTTCTTT. This translates into CAWSRQGFEAFF. Full variable domain (rest looked up from reference TRBV30 and TRBJ1-1): SQTIHQWPATLVQPVGSPLSLECTVEGTSNPNLYWYRQAAGRGLQLLFYSVGIGQISSEVPQNLSASRPQDRQFILSSKKLLLSDSGFYLCAWSRQGFEAFFGQGTRLTVV.